Given below is one TCR beta chain in context. The V end was cut by 5 bases, the J end by 6 bases, with 15 bases between. The CDR3 is 15 residues long. Germline CDR1 KGHDR, CDR2 SFDVKD. These data are taken from a study of control samples from healthy donors and cancer patients. The data were produced by immunoSEQ multiplex PCR, yet TCRdb's version contains in-frame clones alone and is incomplete. The top ten hold roughly 18% of the sample, which has around 95,000 clones, over 75% seen once. The chain carries TRBV24-1 and TRBJ2-2; D remains ambiguous. Specimen: blood. The receptor was derived from a woman aged 45 to 65 in good health. The CDR3 loop is CATSGSVGTPGELFF. CDR3 coding DNA: TGTGCCACCAGTGGAAGCGTTGGAACCCCCGGGGAGCTGTTTTTT.